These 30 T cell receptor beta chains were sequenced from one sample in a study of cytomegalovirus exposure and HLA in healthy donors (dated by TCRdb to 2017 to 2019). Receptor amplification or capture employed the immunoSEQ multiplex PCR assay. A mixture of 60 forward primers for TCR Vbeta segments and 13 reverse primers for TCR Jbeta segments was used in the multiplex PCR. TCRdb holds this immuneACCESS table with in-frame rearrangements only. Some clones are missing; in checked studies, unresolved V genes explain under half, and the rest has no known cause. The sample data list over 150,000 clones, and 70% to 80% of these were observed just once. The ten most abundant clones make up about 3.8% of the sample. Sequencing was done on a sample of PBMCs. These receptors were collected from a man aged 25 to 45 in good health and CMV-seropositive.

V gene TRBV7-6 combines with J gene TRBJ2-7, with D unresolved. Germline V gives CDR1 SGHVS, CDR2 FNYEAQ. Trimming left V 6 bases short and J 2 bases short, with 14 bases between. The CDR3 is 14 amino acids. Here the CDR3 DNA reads TGTGCCAGCAGTGTAGAATATTCCCCCTACGAGCAGTACTTC. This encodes CASSVEYSPYEQYF.

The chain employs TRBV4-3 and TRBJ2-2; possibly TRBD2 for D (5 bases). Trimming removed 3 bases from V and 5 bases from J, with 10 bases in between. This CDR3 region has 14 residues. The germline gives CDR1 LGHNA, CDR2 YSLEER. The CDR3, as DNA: TGCGCCAGCAGCCAGGAGGAGTGGACCGGGGAGCTGTTTTTT. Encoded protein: CASSQEEWTGELFF.

CDR3 protein: CSVLQGPEQPQHF. In DNA form, the CDR3 reads TGCAGCGTTCTACAGGGGCCCGAACAGCCCCAGCATTTT. The chain carries TRBV29-1 and TRBJ1-5; 7 nucleotides align to TRBD1. The ends lost 5 bases at V and 7 bases at J; junction bases unmatched: 8. The CDR3 loop spans 13 amino acids. Looked up from germline, CDR1 is SQVTM and CDR2 is ANQGSEA.

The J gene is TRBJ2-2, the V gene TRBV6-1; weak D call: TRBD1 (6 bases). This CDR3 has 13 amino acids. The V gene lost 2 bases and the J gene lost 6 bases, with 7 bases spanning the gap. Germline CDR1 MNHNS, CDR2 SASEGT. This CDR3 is CASSETGPGELFF. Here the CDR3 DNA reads TGTGCCAGCAGTGAAACAGGGCCCGGGGAGCTGTTTTTT.

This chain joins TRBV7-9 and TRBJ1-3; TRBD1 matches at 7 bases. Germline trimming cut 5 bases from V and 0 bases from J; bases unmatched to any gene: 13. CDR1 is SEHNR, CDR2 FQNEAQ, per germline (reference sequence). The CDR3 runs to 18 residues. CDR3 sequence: CASSNRDRPIHSGNTIYF. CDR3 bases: TGTGCCAGCAGCAATAGGGACAGACCGATCCACTCTGGAAACACCATATATTTT.

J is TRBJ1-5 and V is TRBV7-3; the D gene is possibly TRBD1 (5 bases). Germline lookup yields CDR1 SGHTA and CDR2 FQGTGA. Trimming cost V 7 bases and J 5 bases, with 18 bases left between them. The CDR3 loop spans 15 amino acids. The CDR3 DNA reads TGTGCCAGCAACAAATGTTGGGGGGTCGATCAGCCCCAGCATTTT. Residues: CASNKCWGVDQPQHF. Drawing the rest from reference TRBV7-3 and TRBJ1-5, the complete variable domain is GAGVSQTPSNKVTEKGKYVELRCDPISGHTALYWYRQSLGQGPEFLIYFQGTGAADDSGLPNDRFFAVRPEGSVSTLKIQRTERGDSAVYLCASNKCWGVDQPQHFGDGTRLSIL.

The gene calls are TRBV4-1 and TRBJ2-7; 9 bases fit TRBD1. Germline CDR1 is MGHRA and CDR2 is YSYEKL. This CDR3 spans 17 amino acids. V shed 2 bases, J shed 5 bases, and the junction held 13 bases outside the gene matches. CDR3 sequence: CASSQIGGGQGYHEQYF. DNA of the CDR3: TGCGCCAGCAGCCAAATCGGAGGAGGACAGGGGTACCACGAGCAGTACTTC.

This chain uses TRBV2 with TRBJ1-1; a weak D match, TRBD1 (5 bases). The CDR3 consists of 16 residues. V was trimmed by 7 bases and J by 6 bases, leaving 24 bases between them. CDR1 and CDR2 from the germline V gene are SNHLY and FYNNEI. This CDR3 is CASTLEKGAIVPEAFF. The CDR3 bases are TGTGCCAGCACCTTGGAAAAAGGGGCGATTGTCCCTGAAGCTTTCTTT.

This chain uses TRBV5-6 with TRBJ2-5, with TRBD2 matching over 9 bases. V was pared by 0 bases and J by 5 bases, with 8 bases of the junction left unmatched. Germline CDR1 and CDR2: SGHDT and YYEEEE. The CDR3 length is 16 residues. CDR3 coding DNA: TGTGCCAGCAGCTTGGGACGGCGGGGGGGTAGGGAGACCCAGTACTTC. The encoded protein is CASSLGRRGGRETQYF.

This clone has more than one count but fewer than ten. The CDR3 nucleotides read TGTGCCTGGAGTAGCGGGGCCTACAATGAGCAGTTCTTC. It codes for CAWSSGAYNEQFF. This chain joins TRBV30 and TRBJ2-1; 7 bases are a match to TRBD2. Germline lookup yields CDR1 GTSNPN and CDR2 SVGIG (reference sequence). With V trimmed by 2 bases and J by 2 bases, 0 bases remained unmatched. The CDR3 runs to 13 residues. Drawing the rest from reference TRBV30 and TRBJ2-1, the complete variable domain is SQTIHQWPATLVQPVGSPLSLECTVEGTSNPNLYWYRQAAGRGLQLLFYSVGIGQISSEVPQNLSASRPQDRQFILSSKKLLLSDSGFYLCAWSSGAYNEQFFGPGTRLTVL.

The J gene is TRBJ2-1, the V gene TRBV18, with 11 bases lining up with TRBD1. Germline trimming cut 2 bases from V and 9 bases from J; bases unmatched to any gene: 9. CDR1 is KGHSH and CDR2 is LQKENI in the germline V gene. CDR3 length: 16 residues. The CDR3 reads CASSPKGQGANSEQFF. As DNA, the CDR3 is TGTGCCAGCTCACCAAAAGGACAGGGGGCGAATAGTGAGCAGTTCTTC.

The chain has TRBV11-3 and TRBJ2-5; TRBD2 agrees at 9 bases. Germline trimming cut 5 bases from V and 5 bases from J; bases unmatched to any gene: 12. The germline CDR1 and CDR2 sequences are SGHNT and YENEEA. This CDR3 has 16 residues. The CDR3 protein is CASSVGASGAVETQYF. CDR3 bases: TGTGCCAGCAGCGTTGGGGCTAGCGGGGCCGTCGAGACCCAGTACTTC.

The CDR3 loop is CAWSPVNTEAFF. The DNA for the CDR3 is TGTGCCTGGAGCCCAGTGAACACTGAAGCTTTCTTT. V is TRBV30 and J is TRBJ1-1, with D uncertain. The CDR3 runs to 12 residues. V lost 3 bases and J 0 bases, leaving 5 bases between the germline ends. CDR1 and CDR2 (germline): GTSNPN, SVGIG (reference sequence).

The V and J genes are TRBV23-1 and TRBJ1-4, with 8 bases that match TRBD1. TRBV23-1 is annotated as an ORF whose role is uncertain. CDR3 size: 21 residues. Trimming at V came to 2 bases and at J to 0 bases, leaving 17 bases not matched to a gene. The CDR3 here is CASSQPKIDRGRCATNEKLFF. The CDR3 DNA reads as TGCGCCAGCAGTCAACCAAAAATCGACAGGGGACGGTGCGCAACTAATGAAAAACTGTTTTTT.

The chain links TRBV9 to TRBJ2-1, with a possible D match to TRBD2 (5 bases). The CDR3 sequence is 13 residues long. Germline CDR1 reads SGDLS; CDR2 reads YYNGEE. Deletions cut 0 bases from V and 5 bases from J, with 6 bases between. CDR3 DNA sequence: TGTGCCAGCAGCGTAGCGGGGAACAATGAGCAGTTCTTC. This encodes CASSVAGNNEQFF.

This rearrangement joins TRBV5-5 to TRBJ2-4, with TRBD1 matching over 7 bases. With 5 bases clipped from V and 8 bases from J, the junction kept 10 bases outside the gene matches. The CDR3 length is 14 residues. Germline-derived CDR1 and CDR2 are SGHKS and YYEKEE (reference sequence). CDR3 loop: CASRSTQGSDIQYF. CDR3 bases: TGTGCCAGCAGGTCTACACAGGGGAGTGACATTCAGTACTTC.

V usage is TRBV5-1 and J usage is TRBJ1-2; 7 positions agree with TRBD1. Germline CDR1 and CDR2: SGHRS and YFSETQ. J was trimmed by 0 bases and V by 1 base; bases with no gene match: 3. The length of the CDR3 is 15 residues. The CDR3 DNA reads TGCGCCAGCAGCTTGTGGGGGACAGCTAACTATGGCTACACCTTC. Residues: CASSLWGTANYGYTF.

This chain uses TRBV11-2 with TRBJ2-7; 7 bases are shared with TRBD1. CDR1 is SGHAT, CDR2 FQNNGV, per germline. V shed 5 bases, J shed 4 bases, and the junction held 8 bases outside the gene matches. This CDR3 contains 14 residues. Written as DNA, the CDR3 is TGTGCCAGCAGCCCAGGACAGGCTAGGTACGAGCAGTACTTC. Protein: CASSPGQARYEQYF.

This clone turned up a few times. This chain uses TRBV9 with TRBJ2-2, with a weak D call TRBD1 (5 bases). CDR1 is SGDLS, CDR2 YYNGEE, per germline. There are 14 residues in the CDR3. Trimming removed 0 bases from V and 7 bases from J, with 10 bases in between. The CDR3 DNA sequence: TGTGCCAGCAGCGTAGCCAGGGTTAGCGGGGAGCTGTTTTTT. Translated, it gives CASSVARVSGELFF. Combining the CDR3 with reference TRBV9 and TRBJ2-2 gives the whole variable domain DSGVTQTPKHLITATGQRVTLRCSPRSGDLSVYWYQQSLDQGLQFLIQYYNGEERAKGNILERFSAQQFPDLHSELNLSSLELGDSALYFCASSVARVSGELFFGEGSRLTVL.

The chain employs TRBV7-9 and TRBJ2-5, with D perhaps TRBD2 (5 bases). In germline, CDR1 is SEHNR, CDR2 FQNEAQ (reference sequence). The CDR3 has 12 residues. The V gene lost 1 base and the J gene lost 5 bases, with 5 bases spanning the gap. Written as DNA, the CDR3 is TGTGCCAGCAGCTTAGGGGAGGAGACCCAGTACTTC. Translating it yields CASSLGEETQYF.

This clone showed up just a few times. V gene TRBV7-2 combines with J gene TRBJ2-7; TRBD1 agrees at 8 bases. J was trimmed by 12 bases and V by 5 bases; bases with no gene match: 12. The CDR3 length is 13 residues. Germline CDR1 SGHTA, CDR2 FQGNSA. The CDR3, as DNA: TGTGCCAGCAGCCGCGGCAGACAGGGGATTGGGTACTTC. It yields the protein CASSRGRQGIGYF.

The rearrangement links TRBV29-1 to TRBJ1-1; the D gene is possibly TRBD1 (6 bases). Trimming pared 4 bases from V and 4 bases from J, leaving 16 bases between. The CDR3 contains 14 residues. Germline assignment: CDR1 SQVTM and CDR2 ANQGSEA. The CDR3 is CSVVLTGPSTEAFF. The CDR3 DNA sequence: TGCAGCGTTGTACTGACAGGTCCGAGCACTGAAGCTTTCTTT. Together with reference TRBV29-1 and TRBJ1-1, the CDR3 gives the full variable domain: SAVISQKPSRDICQRGTSLTIQCQVDSQVTMMFWYRQQPGQSLTLIATANQGSEATYESGFVIDKFPISRPNLTFSTLTVSNMSPEDSSIYLCSVVLTGPSTEAFFGQGTRLTVV.

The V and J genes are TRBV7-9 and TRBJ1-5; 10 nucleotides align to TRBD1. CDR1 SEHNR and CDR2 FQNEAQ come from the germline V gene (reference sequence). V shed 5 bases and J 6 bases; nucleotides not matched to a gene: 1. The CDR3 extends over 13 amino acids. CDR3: CASSGTGVQPQHF. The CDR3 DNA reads TGTGCCAGCAGCGGGACAGGGGTTCAGCCCCAGCATTTT.

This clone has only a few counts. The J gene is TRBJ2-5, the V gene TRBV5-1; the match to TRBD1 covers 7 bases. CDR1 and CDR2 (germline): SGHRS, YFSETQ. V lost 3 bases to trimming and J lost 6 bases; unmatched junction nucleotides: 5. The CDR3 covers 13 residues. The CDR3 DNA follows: TGCGCCAGCAGCTATGACAGGGCGCAGACCCAGTACTTC. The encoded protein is CASSYDRAQTQYF.

The CDR3 here is CASLGAGGTGELFF. CDR3 nucleotides: TGTGCCAGCCTAGGGGCGGGAGGGACCGGGGAGCTGTTTTTT. This sequence joins TRBV21-1 and TRBJ2-2; the table's D gene call, TRBD2, was not cross checked with the DNA. TRBV21-1 is assigned pseudogene status. The CDR3 is 14 amino acids.

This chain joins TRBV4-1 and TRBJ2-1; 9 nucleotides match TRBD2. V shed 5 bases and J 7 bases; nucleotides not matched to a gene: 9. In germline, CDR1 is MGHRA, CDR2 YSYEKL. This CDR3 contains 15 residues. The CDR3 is CASSYGRGGLNEQFF. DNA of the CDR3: TGCGCCAGCAGCTATGGGCGGGGGGGCCTTAATGAGCAGTTCTTC.

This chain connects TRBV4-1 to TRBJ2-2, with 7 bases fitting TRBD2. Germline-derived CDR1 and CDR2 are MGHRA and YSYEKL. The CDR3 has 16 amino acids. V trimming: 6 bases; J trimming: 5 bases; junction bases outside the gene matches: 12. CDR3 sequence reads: CASRDLGGGLTGELFF. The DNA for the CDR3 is TGCGCCAGCAGAGACTTGGGGGGGGGTTTGACCGGGGAGCTGTTTTTT.

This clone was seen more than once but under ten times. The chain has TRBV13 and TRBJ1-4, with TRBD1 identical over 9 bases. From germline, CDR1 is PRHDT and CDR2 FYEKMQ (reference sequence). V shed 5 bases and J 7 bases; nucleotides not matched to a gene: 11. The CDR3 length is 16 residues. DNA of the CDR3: TGTGCCAGCAGCCCGGGGACAGGGTCACTAAGTGAAAAACTGTTTTTT. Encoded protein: CASSPGTGSLSEKLFF.

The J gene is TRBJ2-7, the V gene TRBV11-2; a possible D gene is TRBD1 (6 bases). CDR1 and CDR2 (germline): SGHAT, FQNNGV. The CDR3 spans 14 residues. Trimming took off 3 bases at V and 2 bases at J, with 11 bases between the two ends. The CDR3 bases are TGTGCCAGCAGCTTGTCCGGACAGCCCTACGAGCAGTACTTC. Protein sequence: CASSLSGQPYEQYF.

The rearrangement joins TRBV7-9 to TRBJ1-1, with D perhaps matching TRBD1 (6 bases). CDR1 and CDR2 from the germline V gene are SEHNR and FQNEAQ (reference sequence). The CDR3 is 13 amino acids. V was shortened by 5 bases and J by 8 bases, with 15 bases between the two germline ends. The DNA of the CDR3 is TGTGCCAGCAGCGTAAATACAGGGTACGAAGCTTTCTTT. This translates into CASSVNTGYEAFF.